The rows below give T cell receptor beta chains drawn from one sample of a study of untreated major depressive disorder. Method: immunoSEQ multiplex PCR; TCRdb's copy keeps in-frame clones and lacks some. The sample includes 10,000 to 15,000 clones, 92% seen only once; the top ten take 0.75% to 0.85%. Source material: CD4+ T cells from PBMCs. Receptors originate from a man aged 25-45 years with major depressive disorder. Both conserved end residues are part of each CDR3. Some rows mark clone size as missing; the rest say once, few, many or name a class of expanded clone.

v_call: TRBV28; clone_size: once; j_call: TRBJ1-5; cdr3_aa: CASRTLRQGGVNQPQHF
v_call: TRBV11-2; clone_size: .; j_call: TRBJ1-1; cdr3_aa: CASSRQVQYTEAFF
v_call: TRBV7-6; clone_size: .; j_call: TRBJ2-3; cdr3_aa: CASSHRAPPDTQYF
v_call: TRBV27; clone_size: .; j_call: TRBJ2-7; cdr3_aa: CASSSNRVHEQYF
v_call: TRBV6-6; clone_size: .; j_call: TRBJ2-4; cdr3_aa: CASGQNENIQYF
v_call: TRBV6-1; clone_size: .; j_call: TRBJ2-7; cdr3_aa: CASRNGGQFEQYF
v_call: TRBV5-4; clone_size: .; j_call: TRBJ2-7; cdr3_aa: CASRMGQGTAVSEQYF
v_call: TRBV5-1; clone_size: .; j_call: TRBJ2-5; cdr3_aa: CASIHAGGETQYF
v_call: TRBV6-1; clone_size: .; j_call: TRBJ1-5; cdr3_aa: CASNLGPTGSQPQHF
v_call: TRBV6-5; clone_size: .; j_call: TRBJ1-2; cdr3_aa: CASSYSRGNYGYTF
v_call: TRBV6-5; clone_size: .; j_call: TRBJ1-2; cdr3_aa: CASSYSRGGPYGYTF
v_call: TRBV28; clone_size: .; j_call: TRBJ2-7; cdr3_aa: CASRGAGASYEQYF
v_call: TRBV19; clone_size: .; j_call: TRBJ2-6; cdr3_aa: CASSTQGPTTSGANVLTF
v_call: TRBV6-1; clone_size: .; j_call: TRBJ2-3; cdr3_aa: CASSEVFTGGDTQYF
v_call: TRBV6-6; clone_size: few; j_call: TRBJ2-1; cdr3_aa: CASSYSERGRDEQFF
v_call: TRBV7-8; clone_size: .; j_call: TRBJ2-3; cdr3_aa: CASSSLAGGGTDTQYF
v_call: TRBV12-5; clone_size: .; j_call: TRBJ2-1; cdr3_aa: CASGLIQGRRGPSYNEQFF
v_call: TRBV4-2; clone_size: .; j_call: TRBJ2-5; cdr3_aa: CASQPGLDILGRETQYF
v_call: TRBV7-8; clone_size: .; j_call: TRBJ1-2; cdr3_aa: CASSPRQSGYTF
v_call: TRBV11-2; clone_size: .; j_call: TRBJ2-3; cdr3_aa: CASAVGTQTSTDTQYF
v_call: TRBV9; clone_size: .; j_call: TRBJ2-7; cdr3_aa: CASSDKTGTGVHEQYF
v_call: TRBV2; clone_size: once; j_call: TRBJ1-1; cdr3_aa: CASRTQGIATEAFF
v_call: TRBV14; clone_size: .; j_call: TRBJ1-4; cdr3_aa: CASSQRTGLANEKLFF
v_call: TRBV4-1; clone_size: .; j_call: TRBJ1-4; cdr3_aa: CASSSGRDNEKLFF
v_call: TRBV29-1; clone_size: .; j_call: TRBJ1-2; cdr3_aa: CSVVASTEYGYTF
v_call: TRBV2; clone_size: .; j_call: TRBJ2-5; cdr3_aa: CASSEAPAGGRKTQYF
v_call: TRBV11-2; clone_size: .; j_call: TRBJ1-3; cdr3_aa: CASSISQGAGNTIYF
v_call: TRBV30; clone_size: .; j_call: TRBJ1-1; cdr3_aa: CAWKNRGKTEAFF
v_call: TRBV7-8; clone_size: .; j_call: TRBJ1-2; cdr3_aa: CASSHRTGHYTF
v_call: TRBV29-1; clone_size: .; j_call: TRBJ2-2; cdr3_aa: CSVEGGNTGELFF
v_call: TRBV5-1; clone_size: .; j_call: TRBJ2-6; cdr3_aa: CASKFDAGANVLTF
v_call: TRBV7-9; clone_size: .; j_call: TRBJ2-7; cdr3_aa: CASSPDPSRDEQYF
v_call: TRBV19; clone_size: .; j_call: TRBJ2-1; cdr3_aa: CASRRTGQGFGNEQFF
v_call: TRBV4-1; clone_size: .; j_call: TRBJ2-3; cdr3_aa: CASSQASGGTTDTQYF
v_call: TRBV5-4; clone_size: few; j_call: TRBJ2-1; cdr3_aa: CASRERGGSYNEQFF
v_call: TRBV7-2; clone_size: .; j_call: TRBJ1-2; cdr3_aa: CASSLGGQGSGYGYTF
v_call: TRBV30; clone_size: .; j_call: TRBJ1-2; cdr3_aa: CAWSHSTGGADGYTF
v_call: TRBV5-1; clone_size: .; j_call: TRBJ2-2; cdr3_aa: CASSLAGARNTGELFF
v_call: TRBV6-5; clone_size: .; j_call: TRBJ2-2; cdr3_aa: CASSYPPGQNTGELFF
v_call: TRBV6-5; clone_size: .; j_call: TRBJ1-1; cdr3_aa: CASSYDREAIEAFF
v_call: TRBV5-4; clone_size: .; j_call: TRBJ2-5; cdr3_aa: CASSLGPLETQYF
v_call: TRBV10-3; clone_size: .; j_call: TRBJ2-3; cdr3_aa: CAISAQGTDTQYF
v_call: TRBV9; clone_size: .; j_call: TRBJ2-5; cdr3_aa: CASGLAGAHQETQYF
v_call: TRBV28; clone_size: .; j_call: TRBJ1-5; cdr3_aa: CASKSGGPLNQPQHF
v_call: TRBV7-2; clone_size: .; j_call: TRBJ1-5; cdr3_aa: CASSYTGTANQPQHF
v_call: TRBV4-1; clone_size: .; j_call: TRBJ1-2; cdr3_aa: CASSHPRDRGLYGYTF
v_call: TRBV5-4; clone_size: .; j_call: TRBJ2-7; cdr3_aa: CASSLEQGPYEQYF
v_call: TRBV5-6; clone_size: .; j_call: TRBJ1-2; cdr3_aa: CASSLGSTNYGYTF